This TCR beta chain derives from a study of neurological immune-mediated disorders. Study results and limitations: While HTLV-1-associated myelopathy showed the greatest TCR clonal expansion, multiple sclerosis showed the least, falling below healthy controls.

The CDR3 sequence is 15 residues long. After removal of 1 base from V and 2 bases from J, the junction contained 5 bases not matched to a gene. The germline gives CDR1 SGHRS, CDR2 YFSETQ. From 2 million PBMCs stored at -80 C, the unsorted libraries were generated. In its sample, this clonotype was seen many times. Its antigen remains unidentified. The cDNA was synthesized by means of template-switch 5'RACE, which was carried out with 10-nucleotide random UMIs. Every sequencing run generated over 160 million TCR-beta sequences from 15-18 subjects. TCRdb fed the 5' RACE reads into MiXCR, producing one record per CDR3 protein. The repertoire holds roughly 30,000 distinct CDR3 sequences, around 6.3% seen once, with roughly 9% in the top ten.

This chain connects TRBV5-1 to TRBJ2-7; the match to TRBD1 covers 8 bases. The source of this sequence is a woman aged 50 to 60 in good health. Sequencing used PBMCs. The chain's CDR3 is CASSLNTGGPYEQYF. DNA for the CDR3: TGCGCCAGCAGCTTGAACACAGGGGGTCCCTACGAGCAGTACTTC. The variable domain in full, with the rest retrieved from reference TRBV5-1 and TRBJ2-7, is KAGVTQTPRYLIKTRGQQVTLSCSPISGHRSVSWYQQTPGQGLQFLFEYFSETQRNKGNFPGRFSGRQFSNSRSEMNVSTLELGDSALYLCASSLNTGGPYEQYFGPGTRLTVT.